A single sample is the source of the 12 T cell receptor beta chains below, sequenced in a study of cytomegalovirus exposure and HLA in healthy donors. Sequenced by immunoSEQ multiplex PCR; TCRdb stores in-frame clones only, minus some. This table has 300,000 to 400,000 clones, 86% appearing once. Sequencing used PBMCs. The receptors were gathered from a woman younger than 30 in good health and CMV-seronegative.

The table lists this clone with a count of one. The V gene is TRBV5-1, the J gene TRBJ2-2, with 9 bases fitting TRBD2. The CDR3 is 16 residues long. Per the germline V gene, CDR1 is SGHRS and CDR2 is YFSETQ. J gave up 1 base and V 2 bases, and 3 bases lay outside the gene matches. The CDR3 sequence: CASSFYSGGNTGELFF. CDR3 bases: TGCGCCAGCAGCTTTTATAGCGGGGGGAACACCGGGGAGCTGTTTTTT.

The chain carries TRBV5-1 and TRBJ2-6, with D perhaps TRBD2 (5 bases). CDR3 length: 15 amino acids. Germline CDR1 reads SGHRS; CDR2 reads YFSETQ. Trimming pared 9 bases from V and 0 bases from J, leaving 13 bases between. The CDR3 DNA follows: TGCGCCACCACACCGGCGGGCTCTGGGGCCAACGTCCTGACTTTC. Translated: CATTPAGSGANVLTF.

This chain connects TRBV11-2 to TRBJ2-7; 12 bases agree with TRBD1. J was trimmed by 5 bases and V by 1 base; bases with no gene match: 9. The CDR3 consists of 17 residues. Germline CDR1 reads SGHAT; CDR2 reads FQNNGV. For the CDR3, the DNA is TGTGCCAGCAGCTTAGGGGTTCGGGACAGGGGGCGCCACGAGCAGTACTTC. Residues: CASSLGVRDRGRHEQYF.

The chain employs TRBV7-9 and TRBJ2-7; D is perhaps TRBD2 (6 bases). V lost 4 bases, J lost 3 bases, and 10 bases lay in between. Per the germline V gene, CDR1 is SEHNR and CDR2 is FQNEAQ (reference sequence). This CDR3 has 13 amino acids. The CDR3 sequence: CASSSRRDYEQYF. CDR3 DNA sequence: TGTGCCAGCAGCTCGCGGAGGGACTACGAGCAGTACTTC.

The rearrangement joins TRBV4-2 to TRBJ2-7, with 8 bases that match TRBD2. Per germline, CDR1 LGHNA and CDR2 YNFKEQ. The CDR3 loop spans 18 amino acids. The junction had 14 bases not matched to a gene; V was cut back by 2 bases and J by 2 bases. The CDR3 DNA follows: TGTGCCAGCAGCCAACAACTTTATCTAGCGGGCAGCACCTACGAGCAGTACTTC. Its translation is CASSQQLYLAGSTYEQYF.

The chain is built from TRBV25-1 and TRBJ1-1, with D hard to call. CDR3 length: 15 residues. Trimming pared 0 bases from V and 1 base from J, leaving 9 bases between. Germline V lookup: CDR1 MGHDK, CDR2 SYGVNS. The CDR3 bases are TGTGCCAGCAGTGAATATCACAGCCCGAACACTGAAGCTTTCTTT. It encodes CASSEYHSPNTEAFF.

The chain carries TRBV2 and TRBJ2-7; 7 bases map to TRBD2. The CDR3 length is 13 residues. J gave up 2 bases and V 6 bases, and 4 bases lay outside the gene matches. The germline V gene encodes CDR1 SNHLY and CDR2 FYNNEI. The CDR3 coding sequence is TGTGCCAGCAGCGGGAGGCCCCCCTACGAGCAGTACTTC. Protein product: CASSGRPPYEQYF.

This clone was counted between two and nine times. The genes are TRBV2 and TRBJ1-2, with a weak D call TRBD1 (6 bases). CDR3 size: 13 residues. Trimming cost V 8 bases and J 8 bases, with 18 bases left between them. The germline V gene has CDR1 SNHLY and CDR2 FYNNEI. CDR3 in DNA: TGTGCCAGCTCGCCGGGAGGGGGAAAAGGCTACACCTTC. Translating gives CASSPGGGKGYTF.

The chain joins TRBV6-1 to TRBJ2-7; TRBD2 is a possible D gene (6 bases). CDR1 is MNHNS and CDR2 is SASEGT in the germline V gene. Trimming shortened V by 5 bases and J by 3 bases, and 17 bases separated the two germline ends. This CDR3 is 15 amino acids long. The CDR3 sequence is CASSPPPGSVYEQYF. The CDR3 bases are TGTGCCAGCAGTCCACCGCCCGGGAGCGTCTACGAGCAGTACTTC.

The chain has TRBV5-1 and TRBJ2-1; tentative D call: TRBD2 (5 bases). Between the trimmed V and J ends, which lost 2 bases and 1 base, there was a span of 10 bases. Germline loops: CDR1 SGHRS, CDR2 YFSETQ. This CDR3 is 15 amino acids long. CDR3 nucleotide sequence: TGCGCCAGCAGCTTAAGCGGACCTTCCTACAATGAGCAGTTCTTC. Its translation: CASSLSGPSYNEQFF. Drawing the rest from reference TRBV5-1 and TRBJ2-1, the complete variable domain is KAGVTQTPRYLIKTRGQQVTLSCSPISGHRSVSWYQQTPGQGLQFLFEYFSETQRNKGNFPGRFSGRQFSNSRSEMNVSTLELGDSALYLCASSLSGPSYNEQFFGPGTRLTVL.

The chain recombines TRBV5-4 with TRBJ2-7; 7 bases align to TRBD1. V lost 4 bases to trimming and J lost 2 bases; unmatched junction nucleotides: 9. Per the germline V gene, CDR1 is SGHNT and CDR2 is YYREEE (reference sequence). The CDR3 sequence is 15 residues long. The CDR3, as DNA: TGTGCCAGCAGCCTAGGGACAGCATTTACCTACGAGCAGTACTTC. This sequence encodes CASSLGTAFTYEQYF. Full variable domain (rest looked up from reference TRBV5-4 and TRBJ2-7): ETGVTQSPTHLIKTRGQQVTLRCSSQSGHNTVSWYQQALGQGPQFIFQYYREEENGRGNFPPRFSGLQFPNYSSELNVNALELDDSALYLCASSLGTAFTYEQYFGPGTRLTVT.

The chain combines TRBV27 with TRBJ1-1; possible D gene TRBD1, 6 bases. The CDR3 spans 15 residues. V lost 5 bases to trimming and J lost 6 bases, with 19 bases between them. CDR1 is MNHEY, CDR2 SMNVEV, per germline (reference sequence). CDR3 bases: TGTGCCAGCAGTCCCCGAACAGGGATGGTCGCTGAAGCTTTCTTT. It is translated as CASSPRTGMVAEAFF.